This TCR beta chain is drawn from a study of shared clonotypes between healthy human individuals (dated by TCRdb to the early 2020s). Concerning the study at large: Three men and two women, aged 18 to 49 years, made up the cohort. Blood TCR repertoires of about five healthy adults were deeply sequenced to estimate repertoire size and the extent of clonotype sharing between individuals. Different laboratories and diverse techniques were used to prepare libraries and sequence TCR repertoires, to increase sequencing depth and limit assay-specific biases. For each donor, CD4 naive and CD4 memory were each run on three plates, CD8 naive on two plates, and CD8 memory on one plate. Each donor's leukapheresis produced roughly between roughly 0.85 and 9.5 billion PBMCs.

This clone was detected once. Its binding antigen is unknown. Base-call qualities are not available, and no considerably larger clone is one nucleotide away. Donors were healthy HIV-negative adults with no recently reported acute infections or vaccinations. All donors were Caucasian adults living in Nashville, Tennessee, USA. Magnetic negative selection was used to enrich CD4+ T cells, after which naive cells were positively selected on CD45RA and the negative fraction became the memory subset. After blood collection by leukapheresis, PBMCs were isolated using Ficoll-Histopaque density gradient centrifugation and then cryopreserved in the vapor phase of liquid nitrogen. Analytical flow cytometry was used to check the purity and quantity of every magnetically sorted T cell population. From each sorted fraction, genomic DNA was isolated and quantified by UV absorbance on a Nanodrop 2000c. On the study overall, not on this receptor specifically: Pairwise subsampling indicated that sequencing depth was expected to affect the degree of clonotype sharing among donors. Rarefaction of sorted-subset datasets indicated incomplete sequencing despite the large sequencing depth. Compared with non-shared clonotypes, the clonotypes found in all four sorted-subset donors had higher generation probabilities. Because the study included a small number of donors, the genetic and exposure-history diversity represented was limited. Naive subsets generally had larger estimated clonotype richness than memory subsets. Across a handful of donors, approximately 5% of naive CD4, more than 3% of naive CD8, 2.3% of memory CD4, and approximately 0.42% of memory CD8 clonotypes were shared. Sampling was restricted to blood, and TCR repertoires in tissue are likely to differ from TCR repertoires in blood.

Its CDR3 holds 15 amino acids, cysteine through phenylalanine. The retained sequence is limited to the CDR3, 45 bases, with the frame set at the first base. V is clipped by 3 bases and J by 6 bases, and the sequence between their germline boundaries is 14 bases long. The germline V gene (reference sequence) specifies MNHEY as CDR1 and SMNVEV as CDR2. Using the deep immunoSEQ assay, TCR CDR3 regions were amplified from genomic DNA by multiplex PCR. Genomic DNA extracted from each cell subset was distributed evenly over all wells of several immunoSEQ 96-well plates, and each plate served as one replicate. Each replicate PCR for sorted subsets received about 200 ng genomic DNA, equal to tens of thousands of T cell genomes. The purified libraries were quantified using a Qubit 3.0 fluorometer, sized with a Bioanalyzer 2100, and then quantified again using the KAPA Library Quantification kit. Each immunoSEQ 96-well plate was sequenced on its own single-read 150-cycle Illumina NextSeq 550 flow cell. The study's processing was this. The immunoSEQ output contained only junctional sequences without quality scores, so filtering could not match that applied to full-length reads. Sequences were annotated with PyIR, a Python wrapper for IgBLAST v1.9, and V/J genes and CDR3 were assigned using IMGT germline references. Reads were removed for weak V/J assignments (E-value above 1e-6), missing CDR3, stop codons, out-of-frame junctions, or ambiguous translated residues. V3J clonotypes were defined as sequences sharing the same inferred V gene, J gene, and CDR3 amino acid sequence. To compute the percentage overlap between repertoires, the number of shared unique clonotypes was divided by the size of the smaller repertoire. Richness of each repertoire was evaluated using RTK rarefaction, the Chao1 estimator, and Recon v2.1 estimates of unobserved clonotypes. Generation probabilities were computed with OLGA for all TCRbeta clonotypes obtained by the gDNA method from a few donors. The table was pulled from immuneACCESS by TCRdb, which kept in-frame rearrangements only. Such tables lose some clones; where checked, under half of the loss comes from unresolved V genes, and the rest has no known cause. The DNA gave D and trimming, while V, J and clone size come from that table. Present in this sample are millions of clones, approximately 95% of which were seen just once. The ten biggest clones cover 0.3% to 0.4% of the sample.

The receptor comes from a young man in good health. Some clones in this sample may be carry-over from other donors' samples. The chain is assembled from TRBV27 and TRBJ2-2; the D gene cannot be named for sure. Sequencing used naive CD4+ T cells from PBMCs. Reading the label with the study, this specimen's cell subset or site is: CD45RA+ positively selected. This receptor carries the CDR3 CASSFDRWAAGELFF. The DNA reads as follows: TGTGCCAGCAGTTTTGACCGATGGGCGGCCGGGGAGCTGTTTTTT.